These 29 T cell receptor beta chains originate from one sample sequenced in a study of cytomegalovirus exposure and HLA in healthy donors. Use of 60 Vbeta and 13 Jbeta primers characterized the PCR. TCRdb's copy holds only in-frame clones and misses some; the assay was immunoSEQ multiplex PCR. Here the sample spans around 200,000 clones, 70% to 80% being singletons. The sample consisted of PBMCs. Every receptor here comes from a girl aged 2-10 years in good health and CMV-seronegative.

This chain connects TRBV12-5 to TRBJ2-1, with 7 bases identical to TRBD2. V lost 1 base, J lost 13 bases, and 7 bases stayed unmatched. CDR3 size: 13 residues. Looked up from germline, CDR1 is LGHNT and CDR2 is FRNRAP. The DNA of the CDR3 is TGTGCTAGTGGTTTGGGGGACCTAGCGGTACAGTTCTTC. Translating it yields CASGLGDLAVQFF. The variable domain in full, with the rest retrieved from reference TRBV12-5 and TRBJ2-1, is DARVTQTPRHKVTEMGQEVTMRCQPILGHNTVFWYRQTMMQGLELLAYFRNRAPLDDSGMPKDRFSAEMPDATLATLKIQPSEPRDSAVYFCASGLGDLAVQFFGPGTRLTVL.

The chain recombines TRBV19 with TRBJ1-3; possible D gene TRBD1, 5 bases. The V end lost 5 bases, the J end lost 2 bases, and 10 bases lay between the germline ends. CDR1 and CDR2 from the germline V gene are LNHDA and SQIVND (reference sequence). The CDR3 has 14 amino acids. CDR3 loop: CASSRGGPGNTIYF. As DNA, the CDR3 is TGTGCCAGTAGTCGGGGGGGACCTGGAAACACCATATATTTT.

The DNA for the CDR3 is TGTGCCTGGGACAGGGGAGCGAGCACTGAAGCTTTCTTT. This codes for CAWDRGASTEAFF. The V call is TRBV30, the J call TRBJ1-1, with 8 bases fitting TRBD1. V dropped 5 bases and J dropped 4; count of bases not matched to a gene: 6. The CDR3 sequence is 13 residues long. Germline lookup yields CDR1 GTSNPN and CDR2 SVGIG (reference sequence).

This clone has just a few counts. V and J are TRBV29-1 and TRBJ2-1; TRBD2 matches at 13 bases. Trimming removed 7 bases from V and 9 bases from J; junction bases left unmatched: 12. Germline CDR1 is SQVTM and CDR2 is ANQGSEA. The CDR3 covers 15 residues. In DNA form, the CDR3 reads TGCAGCGGCGACACCGAGGGACTAGCGGGAACTGAGCAGTTCTTC. Its translation is CSGDTEGLAGTEQFF.

J is TRBJ2-5 and V is TRBV6-1; possible D gene TRBD2, 6 bases. The CDR3 has 17 residues. CDR1 MNHNS and CDR2 SASEGT come from the germline V gene. Trimming shortened V by 2 bases and J by 5 bases, and 21 bases separated the two germline ends. As DNA, the CDR3 is TGTGCCAGCAGTGAAACATTGGCACTAGCCCCTCTGGAGACCCAGTACTTC. This gives the protein CASSETLALAPLETQYF.

This clone was counted a single time. The chain carries TRBV6-1 and TRBJ1-5; 7 nucleotides match TRBD1. Trimming took 6 bases from V and 4 from J; bases not matched to a gene: 9. The V gene's germline CDR1 is MNHNS and CDR2 SASEGT. This CDR3 has 15 residues. CDR3 residues: CASRPRQGVNQPQHF. CDR3 in DNA: TGTGCCAGCAGGCCGAGACAGGGTGTGAATCAGCCCCAGCATTTT.

The chain uses TRBV4-1 and TRBJ2-7, with D uncertain. Germline CDR1 reads MGHRA; CDR2 reads YSYEKL. Trimming took 1 base from V and 3 from J, leaving 13 bases between them. The CDR3 loop spans 15 amino acids. CDR3 sequence reads: CASSQASGPHYEQYF. CDR3 DNA: TGCGCCAGCAGCCAAGCATCTGGCCCTCACTACGAGCAGTACTTC.

V and J are TRBV10-3 and TRBJ2-2; D remains ambiguous. The CDR3 consists of 15 residues. The germline CDR1 and CDR2 sequences are ENHRY and SYGVKD. V was shortened by 0 bases and J by 6 bases, with 11 bases between the two germline ends. The CDR3 is CAISESKSMAGELFF. The CDR3 DNA follows: TGTGCCATCAGTGAGTCGAAGTCTATGGCCGGGGAGCTGTTTTTT.

The gene calls are TRBV2 and TRBJ1-1; D is perhaps TRBD1 (6 bases). V was clipped by 6 bases and J by 4 bases, with 15 bases between them. Germline V gene data show CDR1 as SNHLY and CDR2 as FYNNEI. The CDR3 contains 14 residues. DNA of the CDR3: TGTGCCAGCAGGTACGGTGGGGGCGGCACTGAAGCTTTCTTT. Its translation: CASRYGGGGTEAFF. Together with reference TRBV2 and TRBJ1-1, the CDR3 gives the full variable domain: EPEVTQTPSHQVTQMGQEVILRCVPISNHLYFYWYRQILGQKVEFLVSFYNNEISEKSEIFDDQFSVERPDGSNFTLKIRSTKLEDSAMYFCASRYGGGGTEAFFGQGTRLTVV.

V is TRBV6-1 and J is TRBJ1-6, with no clear D. CDR1 and CDR2 (germline): MNHNS, SASEGT. This CDR3 contains 12 residues. V was shortened by 3 bases and J by 9 bases, with 6 bases between the two germline ends. DNA of the CDR3: TGTGCCAGCAGTGAGGGGAGTTCACCCCTCCACTTT. Translating it yields CASSEGSSPLHF.

This clone was picked up a small number of times. The CDR3 DNA reads TGTGCCAGTAGTATGGACAGGGGGCTTCAAAAGACCCAGTACTTC. Its translation: CASSMDRGLQKTQYF. This chain joins TRBV19 and TRBJ2-5; 11 bases fit TRBD1. Trimming took 3 bases from V and 6 from J; bases not matched to a gene: 6. This CDR3 spans 15 amino acids. Germline CDR1 reads LNHDA; CDR2 reads SQIVND (reference sequence).

The genes are TRBV4-1 and TRBJ1-3; TRBD1 matches at 8 bases. Unmatched junction bases numbered 9, after V lost 4 bases and J lost 4 bases. Per germline, CDR1 MGHRA and CDR2 YSYEKL. There are 16 residues in the CDR3. The CDR3 region has the DNA TGCGCCAGCAGCCCTGAGGACAGGGTGTACGGAAACACCATATATTTT. The encoded protein is CASSPEDRVYGNTIYF.

The chain uses TRBV5-1 and TRBJ1-2; TRBD1 might be the D (6 bases). Between the trimmed V and J ends, which lost 0 bases and 6 bases, there was a span of 18 bases. CDR3 size: 16 residues. The germline V gene encodes CDR1 SGHRS and CDR2 YFSETQ. The CDR3 DNA sequence: TGCGCCAGCAGCTTGGGGGACACAGGGTCCGCCCATGGCTACACCTTC. Protein product: CASSLGDTGSAHGYTF.

The chain links TRBV19 to TRBJ2-2; 9 bases agree with TRBD1. Germline CDR1 reads LNHDA; CDR2 reads SQIVND (reference sequence). This CDR3 contains 15 residues. Trimming cost V 8 bases and J 1 base; bases outside gene matches: 5. The CDR3 loop reads CASGTGQGNTGELFF. The CDR3, as DNA: TGTGCCAGTGGTACGGGACAGGGGAACACCGGGGAGCTGTTTTTT.

The chain has TRBV21-1 and TRBJ2-7; whether TRBD1, the table's D call, matches the DNA was not checked. TRBV21-1 has pseudogene status. This CDR3 is built from 15 residues. CDR3 protein: CASSKVRDRSYEQYF. The DNA for the CDR3 is TGTGCCAGCAGCAAAGTCCGGGACAGATCCTACGAGCAGTACTTC.

For the CDR3, the DNA is TGTGCCAGCAGTGAAGCGGGACAGACAGATACGCAGTATTTT. Translating gives CASSEAGQTDTQYF. The chain couples TRBV6-1 to TRBJ2-3; TRBD1 matches at 7 bases. J was trimmed by 3 bases and V by 0 bases; bases with no gene match: 0. Germline CDR1 reads MNHNS; CDR2 reads SASEGT. The CDR3 runs 14 residues.

The chain recombines TRBV29-1 with TRBJ2-7, with D possibly matching TRBD2 (5 bases). V gave up 7 bases and J gave up 6 bases, with 16 bases separating them. This CDR3 has 12 amino acids. In germline, CDR1 is SQVTM, CDR2 ANQGSEA. In nucleotides, the CDR3 is TGCAGCGCCGCGAATGGCGGGCGCGAGCAGTACTTC. It specifies CSAANGGREQYF.

The chain couples TRBV6-1 to TRBJ2-7; TRBD2 is a possible D gene (6 bases). CDR1 MNHNS and CDR2 SASEGT come from the germline V gene. The CDR3 runs to 13 residues. Trimming stripped 8 bases from V and 3 bases from J, with 14 bases between. The CDR3 spells CASRLGLDYEQYF. The CDR3 nucleotides are TGTGCCAGCCGATTGGGACTGGACTACGAGCAGTACTTC.

This chain joins TRBV6-5 and TRBJ1-1, with 10 bases lining up with TRBD1. Germline CDR1 reads MNHEY; CDR2 reads SVGAGI. The CDR3 is made up of 15 amino acids. Trimming at V came to 5 bases and at J to 3 bases, leaving 6 bases not matched to a gene. This CDR3 reads CASSGRTGGDTEAFF. CDR3 bases: TGTGCCAGCAGTGGTAGGACAGGGGGAGACACTGAAGCTTTCTTT.

The V call is TRBV27, the J call TRBJ2-7; TRBD2 is a possible D gene (6 bases). This CDR3 has 14 residues. Germline CDR1 MNHEY, CDR2 SMNVEV (reference sequence). V lost 2 bases, J lost 3 bases, and 11 bases lay in between. CDR3 nucleotide sequence: TGTGCCAGCAGTTTAGACGGGGGTTACTACGAGCAGTACTTC. It translates to CASSLDGGYYEQYF.

This rearrangement joins TRBV5-1 to TRBJ2-1; possibly TRBD1 for D (6 bases). Trimming removed 0 bases from V and 5 bases from J, with 12 bases in between. Germline lookup yields CDR1 SGHRS and CDR2 YFSETQ. This CDR3 contains 15 residues. The CDR3 DNA sequence: TGCGCCAGCAGCTTGGAACCCTACAGGGACAATGAGCAGTTCTTC. It translates to CASSLEPYRDNEQFF.

The chain couples TRBV5-1 to TRBJ2-5; D is uncertain. V lost 0 bases to trimming and J lost 5 bases, with 11 bases between them. The germline V gene encodes CDR1 SGHRS and CDR2 YFSETQ. The CDR3 extends over 14 amino acids. CDR3 amino acids: CASSLGQADETQYF. CDR3 coding DNA: TGCGCCAGCAGCTTGGGGCAGGCCGACGAGACCCAGTACTTC.

This clone was recorded a few times. This sequence joins TRBV5-4 and TRBJ1-2; a weak D match, TRBD1 (5 bases). Germline CDR1 SGHNT, CDR2 YYREEE (reference sequence). V gave up 6 bases and J gave up 6 bases, with 18 bases separating them. This CDR3 has 14 residues. The CDR3 nucleotides read TGTGCCAGCATCGACCAGGGTAGGGCGGATGGCTACACCTTC. This translates into CASIDQGRADGYTF.

This chain uses TRBV9 with TRBJ2-5, with 7 bases that match TRBD2. CDR1 and CDR2 from the germline V gene are SGDLS and YYNGEE. With V trimmed by 3 bases and J by 5 bases, 10 bases remained unmatched. The CDR3 loop spans 15 amino acids. CDR3 in DNA: TGTGCCAGCAGCGGATCCGGGACTATCGGGGAGACCCAGTACTTC. It codes for CASSGSGTIGETQYF.

V and J are TRBV5-6 and TRBJ2-5; D perhaps matches TRBD2 (7 bases). Trimming took off 4 bases at V and 5 bases at J, with 21 bases between the two ends. Germline V gives CDR1 SGHDT, CDR2 YYEEEE. CDR3 length equals 16 residues. CDR3 sequence: CASSPRWGAGGETQYF. CDR3 coding DNA: TGTGCCAGCAGCCCGAGGTGGGGGGCCGGGGGGGAGACCCAGTACTTC.

The chain combines TRBV5-4 with TRBJ1-1, with a tentative D call TRBD1 (5 bases). V was cut by 0 bases and J by 11 bases, with 11 bases left in between. CDR3 length: 12 amino acids. The germline V gene has CDR1 SGHNT and CDR2 YYREEE (reference sequence). DNA for the CDR3: TGTGCCAGCAGCTTGGGGGGGGTGCGGGCTTTCTTT. Encoded protein: CASSLGGVRAFF. Combining the CDR3 with reference TRBV5-4 and TRBJ1-1 gives the whole variable domain ETGVTQSPTHLIKTRGQQVTLRCSSQSGHNTVSWYQQALGQGPQFIFQYYREEENGRGNFPPRFSGLQFPNYSSELNVNALELDDSALYLCASSLGGVRAFFGQGTRLTVV.

The V gene is TRBV4-1, the J gene TRBJ2-1, with TRBD2 as a possible D gene (6 bases). V gave up 7 bases and J gave up 8 bases, with 18 bases separating them. The CDR3 contains 14 residues. CDR1 and CDR2 from the germline V gene are MGHRA and YSYEKL. The CDR3 nucleotides are TGCGCCAGCAACTCCGGGACTCAGGAAGATGAGCAGTTCTTC. It codes for CASNSGTQEDEQFF.

The J gene is TRBJ2-7, the V gene TRBV9; 12 nucleotides line up with TRBD1. CDR3 length: 14 residues. Unmatched junction bases numbered 6, after V lost 4 bases and J lost 7 bases. The germline gives CDR1 SGDLS, CDR2 YYNGEE. The chain's CDR3 is CASSSGQGAGEQYF. The CDR3 DNA follows: TGTGCCAGCAGCTCGGGACAGGGGGCTGGGGAGCAGTACTTC.

This chain uses TRBV4-1 with TRBJ2-7, with TRBD1 matching over 8 bases. The CDR3 extends over 15 amino acids. Germline V gene data show CDR1 as MGHRA and CDR2 as YSYEKL. V gave up 1 base and J gave up 3 bases; unmatched junction bases: 5. The CDR3, as DNA: TGCGCCAGCAGCCAAGGGATGACAGGGGTCTACGAGCAGTACTTC. This gives the protein CASSQGMTGVYEQYF.